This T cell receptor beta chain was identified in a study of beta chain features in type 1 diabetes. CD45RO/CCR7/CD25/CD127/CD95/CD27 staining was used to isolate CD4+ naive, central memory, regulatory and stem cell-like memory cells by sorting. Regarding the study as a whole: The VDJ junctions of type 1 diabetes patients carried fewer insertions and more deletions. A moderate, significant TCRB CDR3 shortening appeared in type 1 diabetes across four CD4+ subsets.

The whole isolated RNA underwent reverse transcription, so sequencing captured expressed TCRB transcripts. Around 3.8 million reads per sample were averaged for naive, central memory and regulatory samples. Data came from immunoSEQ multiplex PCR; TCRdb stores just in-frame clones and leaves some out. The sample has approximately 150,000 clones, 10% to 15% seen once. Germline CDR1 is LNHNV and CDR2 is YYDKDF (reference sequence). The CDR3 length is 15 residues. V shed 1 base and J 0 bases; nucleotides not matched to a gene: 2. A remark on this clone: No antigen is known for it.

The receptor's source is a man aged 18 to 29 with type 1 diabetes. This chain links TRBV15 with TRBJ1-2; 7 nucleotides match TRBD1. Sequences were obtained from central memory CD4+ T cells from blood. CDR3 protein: CATSRGDSANYGYTF. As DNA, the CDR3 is TGTGCCACCAGCAGAGGGGACAGTGCTAACTATGGCTACACCTTC.